Sequencing of this TCR beta chain was carried out in a study of shared clonotypes between healthy human individuals. Looking at the study overall: For every donor, three CD4 naive, three CD4 memory, two CD8 naive and one CD8 memory plates were used.

Clones were sequenced by immunoSEQ multiplex PCR, and TCRdb holds only the in-frame ones, with some missing. The sample lists 2 million to 3 million clones; more than 80% were seen once. Whole-study findings and limits: Even with large depth, rarefaction showed that sorted-subset sequencing was incomplete. All-four-donor shared clonotypes had higher generation probabilities than non-shared clonotypes did.

About this clone: What it recognizes is unknown.

Germline V gives CDR1 LNHDA, CDR2 SQIVND (reference sequence). The length of the CDR3 is 17 residues. V shed 3 bases, J shed 4 bases, and the junction held 14 bases outside the gene matches. The sample consisted of naive CD4+ T cells sorted from blood. Subset given: CD45RA+ positively selected. This clonotype was sampled from a man between 18 and 35 years old in good health. The chain combines TRBV19 with TRBJ2-5, with 7 bases aligning to TRBD2. CDR3 sequence: CASSMSWGGSPLETQYF. Here the CDR3 DNA reads TGTGCCAGTAGTATGTCCTGGGGAGGGAGTCCCCTAGAGACCCAGTACTTC.